The text below deals with one TCR beta chain. The sample is drawn from a study of blood T cell repertoires in COVID-19. As for the study in general: Samples of COVID-19 (acute and convalescent) were obtained from the United States, Italy and Spain.

It was during active infection that Seattle patients were enrolled and then longitudinally followed. Germline CDR1 reads SGHTA; CDR2 reads FQGNSA. The junction had 3 bases not matched to a gene; V was cut back by 3 bases and J by 0 bases. The CDR3 loop spans 15 amino acids. Repertoires were generated with immunoSEQ multiplex PCR, while TCRdb's copy carries only in-frame clones and drops some. Of roughly 100,000 clones in the sample, 81% are singletons; the top ten hold around 4.7%. The TCR originated in a man of 80 years or more with COVID-19, enrolled during active disease. The V call is TRBV7-2, the J call TRBJ2-7; TRBD2 aligns across 9 bases. Sequencing was done on a sample of peripheral blood. CDR3 nucleotide sequence: TGTGCCAGCAGCTTTAGCGGGGGTGACTCCTACGAGCAGTACTTC. Translating gives CASSFSGGDSYEQYF.